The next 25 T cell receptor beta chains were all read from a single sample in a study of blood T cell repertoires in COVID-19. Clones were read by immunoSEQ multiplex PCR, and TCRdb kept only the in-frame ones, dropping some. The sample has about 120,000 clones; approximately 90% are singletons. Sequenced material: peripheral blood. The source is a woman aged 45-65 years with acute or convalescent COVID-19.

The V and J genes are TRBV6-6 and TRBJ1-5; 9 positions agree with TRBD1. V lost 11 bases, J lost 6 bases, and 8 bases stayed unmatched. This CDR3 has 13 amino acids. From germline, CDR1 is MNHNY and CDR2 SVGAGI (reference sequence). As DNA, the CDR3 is TGTGCCTCAACCGGGACAGGGCTTCAGCCCCAGCATTTT. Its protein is CASTGTGLQPQHF.

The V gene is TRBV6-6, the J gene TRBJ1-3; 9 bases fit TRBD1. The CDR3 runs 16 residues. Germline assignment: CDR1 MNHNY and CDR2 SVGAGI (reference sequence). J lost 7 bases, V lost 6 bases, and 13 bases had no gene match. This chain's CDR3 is CASRNRGQGGGNTIYF. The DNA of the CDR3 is TGTGCCAGCAGAAATCGGGGACAGGGCGGTGGGAACACCATATATTTT.

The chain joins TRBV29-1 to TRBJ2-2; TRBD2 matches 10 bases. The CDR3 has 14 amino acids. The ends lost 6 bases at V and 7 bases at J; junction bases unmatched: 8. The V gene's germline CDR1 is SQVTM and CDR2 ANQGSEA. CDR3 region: CSVAGTSDGGELFF. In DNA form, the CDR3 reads TGCAGCGTCGCCGGGACTAGCGATGGCGGGGAGCTGTTTTTT.

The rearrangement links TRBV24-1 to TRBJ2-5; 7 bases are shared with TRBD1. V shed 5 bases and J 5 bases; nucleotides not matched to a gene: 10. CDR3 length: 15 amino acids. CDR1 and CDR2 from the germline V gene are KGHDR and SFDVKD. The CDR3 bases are TGTGCCACCAGTGCCCGGACAGGTTCCGAGGAGACCCAGTACTTC. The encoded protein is CATSARTGSEETQYF.

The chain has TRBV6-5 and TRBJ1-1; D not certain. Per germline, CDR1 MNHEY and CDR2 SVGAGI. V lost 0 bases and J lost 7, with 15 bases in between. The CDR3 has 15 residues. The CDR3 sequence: CASSYSGSAFSEAFF. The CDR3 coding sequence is TGTGCCAGCAGTTACTCAGGGAGCGCATTTAGTGAAGCTTTCTTT.

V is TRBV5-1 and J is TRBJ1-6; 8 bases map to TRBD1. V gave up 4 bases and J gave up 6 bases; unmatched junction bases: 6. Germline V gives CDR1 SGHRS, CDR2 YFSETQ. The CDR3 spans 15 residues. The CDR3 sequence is CASSVDGQGNSPLHF. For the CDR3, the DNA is TGCGCCAGCAGCGTGGACGGACAGGGTAATTCACCCCTCCACTTT.

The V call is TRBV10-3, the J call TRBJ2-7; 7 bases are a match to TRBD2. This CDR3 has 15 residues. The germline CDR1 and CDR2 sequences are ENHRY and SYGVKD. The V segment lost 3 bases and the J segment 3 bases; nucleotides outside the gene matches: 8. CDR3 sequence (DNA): TGTGCCATCAGTGACCTTTTACTAGCGAACTACGAGCAGTACTTC. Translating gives CAISDLLLANYEQYF.

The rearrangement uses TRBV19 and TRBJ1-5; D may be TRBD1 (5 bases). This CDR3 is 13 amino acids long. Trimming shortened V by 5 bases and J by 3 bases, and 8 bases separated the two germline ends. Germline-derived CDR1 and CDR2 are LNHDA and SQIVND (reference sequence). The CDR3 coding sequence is TGTGCCAGTAGTGCACAGGTCAATCAGCCCCAGCATTTT. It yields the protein CASSAQVNQPQHF.

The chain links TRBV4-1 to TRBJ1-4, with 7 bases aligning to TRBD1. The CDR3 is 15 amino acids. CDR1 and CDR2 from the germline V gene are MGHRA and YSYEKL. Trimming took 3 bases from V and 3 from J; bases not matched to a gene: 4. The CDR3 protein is CASSHGTAANEKLFF. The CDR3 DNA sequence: TGCGCCAGCAGCCATGGGACAGCAGCTAATGAAAAACTGTTTTTT.

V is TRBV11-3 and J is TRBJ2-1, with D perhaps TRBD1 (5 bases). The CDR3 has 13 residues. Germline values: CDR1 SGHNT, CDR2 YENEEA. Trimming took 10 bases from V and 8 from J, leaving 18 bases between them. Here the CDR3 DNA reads TGTGCCACCGTGGCAGGGAACGGCGATGAGCAGTTCTTC. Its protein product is CATVAGNGDEQFF.

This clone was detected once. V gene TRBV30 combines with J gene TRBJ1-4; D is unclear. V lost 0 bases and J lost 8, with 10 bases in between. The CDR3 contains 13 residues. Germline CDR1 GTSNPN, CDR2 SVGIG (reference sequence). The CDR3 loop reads CAWSVQIGEKLFF. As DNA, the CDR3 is TGTGCCTGGAGTGTTCAAATTGGCGAAAAACTGTTTTTT.

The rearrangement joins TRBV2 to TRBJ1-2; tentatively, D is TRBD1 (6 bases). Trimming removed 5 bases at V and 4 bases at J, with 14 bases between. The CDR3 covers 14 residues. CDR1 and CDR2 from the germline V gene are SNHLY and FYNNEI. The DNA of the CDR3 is TGTGCCAGCAGTTATCACAGGGCGGGCTATGGCTACACCTTC. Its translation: CASSYHRAGYGYTF.

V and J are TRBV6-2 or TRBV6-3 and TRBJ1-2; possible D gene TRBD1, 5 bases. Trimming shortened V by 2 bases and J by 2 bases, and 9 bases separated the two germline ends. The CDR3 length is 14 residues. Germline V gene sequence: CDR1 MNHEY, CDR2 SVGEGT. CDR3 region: CASSYRQGNYGYTF. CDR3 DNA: TGTGCCAGCAGTTACCGGCAGGGAAACTATGGCTACACCTTC.

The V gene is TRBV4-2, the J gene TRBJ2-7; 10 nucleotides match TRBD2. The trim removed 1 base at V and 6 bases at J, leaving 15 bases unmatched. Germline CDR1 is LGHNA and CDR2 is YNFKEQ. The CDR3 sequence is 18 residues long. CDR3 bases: TGTGCCAGCAGCCAAGGTATAGCGGGGGGTCCCAATTCCGTCGAGCAGTACTTC. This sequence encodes CASSQGIAGGPNSVEQYF.

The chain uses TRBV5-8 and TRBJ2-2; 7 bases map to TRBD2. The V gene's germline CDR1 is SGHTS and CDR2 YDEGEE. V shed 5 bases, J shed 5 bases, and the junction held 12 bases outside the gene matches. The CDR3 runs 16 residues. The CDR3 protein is CASRSVGGSRTGELFF. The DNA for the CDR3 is TGTGCCAGCAGGTCCGTGGGGGGGAGCCGGACCGGGGAGCTGTTTTTT.

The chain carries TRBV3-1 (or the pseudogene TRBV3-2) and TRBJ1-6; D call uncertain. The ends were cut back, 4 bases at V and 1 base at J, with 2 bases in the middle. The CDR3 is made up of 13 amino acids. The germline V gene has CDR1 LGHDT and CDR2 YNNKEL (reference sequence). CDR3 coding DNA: TGTGCCAGCAGCCCGTCCTATAATTCACCCCTCCACTTT. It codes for CASSPSYNSPLHF.

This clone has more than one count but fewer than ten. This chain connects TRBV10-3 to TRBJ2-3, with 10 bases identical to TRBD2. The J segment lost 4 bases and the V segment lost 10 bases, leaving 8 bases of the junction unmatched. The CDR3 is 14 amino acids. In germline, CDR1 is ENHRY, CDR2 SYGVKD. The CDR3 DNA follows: TGTGCCACTTGGGGGAGCGGGGGGGCAGATACGCAGTATTTT. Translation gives CATWGSGGADTQYF.

CDR3 in amino acids: CASSNTGNEQFF. CDR3 bases: TGTGCCAGCAGCAACACAGGGAATGAGCAGTTCTTC. This rearrangement joins TRBV27 to TRBJ2-1, with D perhaps matching TRBD1 (6 bases). From germline, CDR1 is MNHEY and CDR2 SMNVEV (reference sequence). The CDR3 extends over 12 amino acids. V lost 6 bases and J 7 bases, leaving 10 bases between the germline ends.

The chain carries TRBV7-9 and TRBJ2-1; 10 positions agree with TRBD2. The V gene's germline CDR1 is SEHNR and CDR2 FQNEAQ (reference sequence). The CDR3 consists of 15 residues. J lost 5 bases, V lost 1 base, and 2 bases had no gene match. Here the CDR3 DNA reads TGTGCCAGCAGCTTAGTTACTAGCGGGAACAATGAGCAGTTCTTC. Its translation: CASSLVTSGNNEQFF.

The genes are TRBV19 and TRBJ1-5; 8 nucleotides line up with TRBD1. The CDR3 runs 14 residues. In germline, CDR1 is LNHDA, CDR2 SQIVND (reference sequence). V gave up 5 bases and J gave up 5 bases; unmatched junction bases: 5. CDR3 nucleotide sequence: TGTGCCAGTAGTGTACAGGGGGGCTATCAGCCCCAGCATTTT. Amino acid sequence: CASSVQGGYQPQHF.

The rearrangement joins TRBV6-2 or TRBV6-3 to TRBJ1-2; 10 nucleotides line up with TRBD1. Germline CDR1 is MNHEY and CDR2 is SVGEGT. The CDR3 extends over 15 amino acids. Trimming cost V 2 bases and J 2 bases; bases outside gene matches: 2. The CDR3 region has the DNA TGTGCCAGCAGTTACCGGACAGGGGGAAACTATGGCTACACCTTC. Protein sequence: CASSYRTGGNYGYTF.

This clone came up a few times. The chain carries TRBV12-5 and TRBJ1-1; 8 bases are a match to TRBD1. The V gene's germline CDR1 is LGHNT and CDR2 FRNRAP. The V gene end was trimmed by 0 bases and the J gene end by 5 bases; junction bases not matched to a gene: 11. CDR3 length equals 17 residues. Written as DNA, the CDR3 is TGTGCTAGTGGTTTGGTCCCCAAGGACAGGGTGAGTACTGAAGCTTTCTTT. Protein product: CASGLVPKDRVSTEAFF.

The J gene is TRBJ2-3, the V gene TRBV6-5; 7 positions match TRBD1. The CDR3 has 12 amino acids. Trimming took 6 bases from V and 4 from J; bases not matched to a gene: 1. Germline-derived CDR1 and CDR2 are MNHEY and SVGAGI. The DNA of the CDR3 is TGTGCCAGCAGCCAGGGGGCAGATACGCAGTATTTT. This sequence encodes CASSQGADTQYF.

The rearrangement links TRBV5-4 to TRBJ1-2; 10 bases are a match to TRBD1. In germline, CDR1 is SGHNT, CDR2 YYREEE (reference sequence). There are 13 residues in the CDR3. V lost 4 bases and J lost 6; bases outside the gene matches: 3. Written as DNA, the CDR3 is TGTGCCAGCAGCGTGACAGGGGGCAATGGCTACACCTTC. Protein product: CASSVTGGNGYTF.

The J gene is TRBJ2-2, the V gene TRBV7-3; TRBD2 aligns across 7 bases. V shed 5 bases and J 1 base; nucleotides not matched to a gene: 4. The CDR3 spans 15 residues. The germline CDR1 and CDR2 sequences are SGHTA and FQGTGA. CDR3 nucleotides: TGTGCCAGCAGCATCCGCGGGGGGAACACCGGGGAGCTGTTTTTT. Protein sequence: CASSIRGGNTGELFF.